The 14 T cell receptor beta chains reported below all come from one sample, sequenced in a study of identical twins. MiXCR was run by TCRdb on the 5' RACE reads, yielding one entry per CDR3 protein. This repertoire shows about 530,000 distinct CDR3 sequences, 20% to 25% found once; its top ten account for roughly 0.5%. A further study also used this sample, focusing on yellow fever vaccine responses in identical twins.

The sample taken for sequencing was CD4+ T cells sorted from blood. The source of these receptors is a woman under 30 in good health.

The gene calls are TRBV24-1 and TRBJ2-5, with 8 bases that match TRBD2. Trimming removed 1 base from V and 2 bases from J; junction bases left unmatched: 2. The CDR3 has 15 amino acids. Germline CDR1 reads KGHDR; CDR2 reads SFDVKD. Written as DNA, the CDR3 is TGTGCCACCAGTGATTTCGGGGGGGATCAAGAGACCCAGTACTTC. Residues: CATSDFGGDQETQYF.

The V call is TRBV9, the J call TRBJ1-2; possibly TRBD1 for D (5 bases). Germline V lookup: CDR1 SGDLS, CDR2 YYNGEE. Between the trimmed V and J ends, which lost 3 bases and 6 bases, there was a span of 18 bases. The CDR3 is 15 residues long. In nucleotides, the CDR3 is TGTGCCAGCAGCGGATGGGGGGAATCGGTGGATGGCTACACCTTC. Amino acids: CASSGWGESVDGYTF.

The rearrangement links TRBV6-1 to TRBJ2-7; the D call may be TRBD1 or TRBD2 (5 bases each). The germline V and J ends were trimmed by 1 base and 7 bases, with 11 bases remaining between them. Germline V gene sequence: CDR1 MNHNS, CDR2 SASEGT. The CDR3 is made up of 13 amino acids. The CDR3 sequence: CASSEEPWGEQYV. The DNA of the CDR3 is TGTGCCAGCAGTGAAGAACCCTGGGGGGAGCAGTACGTC.

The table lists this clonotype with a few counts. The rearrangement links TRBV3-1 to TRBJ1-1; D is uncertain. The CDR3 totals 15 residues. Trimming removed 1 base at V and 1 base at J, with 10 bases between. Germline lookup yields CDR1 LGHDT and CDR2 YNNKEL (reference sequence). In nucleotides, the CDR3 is TGTGCCAGCAGCCAAGGGAGACATCCGAACACTGAAGCTTTCTTT. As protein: CASSQGRHPNTEAFF.

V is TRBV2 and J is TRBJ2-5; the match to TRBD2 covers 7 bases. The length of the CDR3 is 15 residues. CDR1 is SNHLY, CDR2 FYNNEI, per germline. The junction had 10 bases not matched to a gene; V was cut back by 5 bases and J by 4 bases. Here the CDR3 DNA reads TGTGCCAGCAGTCCAACGGGGGGTTTCTCAGAGACCCAGTACTTC. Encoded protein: CASSPTGGFSETQYF.

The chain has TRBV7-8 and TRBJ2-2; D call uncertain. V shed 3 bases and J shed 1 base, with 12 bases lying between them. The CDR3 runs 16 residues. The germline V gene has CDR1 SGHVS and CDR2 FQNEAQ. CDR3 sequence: CASSFGPKLNTGELFF. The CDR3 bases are TGTGCCAGCAGCTTCGGCCCTAAGCTGAACACCGGGGAGCTGTTTTTT.

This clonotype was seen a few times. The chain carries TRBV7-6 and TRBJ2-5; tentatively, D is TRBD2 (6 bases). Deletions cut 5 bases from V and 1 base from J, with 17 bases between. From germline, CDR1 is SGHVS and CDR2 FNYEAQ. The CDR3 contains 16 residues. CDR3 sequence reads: CASSPGGPGFQETQYF. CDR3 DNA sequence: TGTGCCAGCAGCCCAGGAGGGCCGGGTTTCCAAGAGACCCAGTACTTC.

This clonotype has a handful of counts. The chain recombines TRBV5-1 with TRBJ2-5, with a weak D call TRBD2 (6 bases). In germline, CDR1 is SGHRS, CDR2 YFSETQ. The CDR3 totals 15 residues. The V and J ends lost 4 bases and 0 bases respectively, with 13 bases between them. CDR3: CASSQTSSYQETQYF. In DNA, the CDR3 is TGCGCCAGCAGCCAAACTAGCAGCTACCAAGAGACCCAGTACTTC.

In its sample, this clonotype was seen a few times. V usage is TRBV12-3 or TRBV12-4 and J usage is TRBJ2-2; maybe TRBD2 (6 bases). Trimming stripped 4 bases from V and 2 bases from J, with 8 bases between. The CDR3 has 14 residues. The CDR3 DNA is TGTGCCAGCAGTTCCGGGACTAACACCGGGGAGCTGTTTTTT. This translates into CASSSGTNTGELFF.

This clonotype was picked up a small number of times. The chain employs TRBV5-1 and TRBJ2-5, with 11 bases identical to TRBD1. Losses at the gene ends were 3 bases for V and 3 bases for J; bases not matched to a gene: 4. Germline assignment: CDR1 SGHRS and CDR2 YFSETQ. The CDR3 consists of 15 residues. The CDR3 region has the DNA TGCGCCAGCAGCTCCGGGACAGGGGGAAAAGAGACCCAGTACTTC. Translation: CASSSGTGGKETQYF.

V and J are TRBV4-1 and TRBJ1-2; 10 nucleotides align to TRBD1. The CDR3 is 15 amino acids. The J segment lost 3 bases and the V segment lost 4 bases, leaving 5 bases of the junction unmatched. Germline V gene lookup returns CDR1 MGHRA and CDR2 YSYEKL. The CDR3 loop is CASSRTGQGDYGYTF. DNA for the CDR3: TGCGCCAGCAGCCGAACCGGACAGGGGGACTATGGCTACACCTTC.

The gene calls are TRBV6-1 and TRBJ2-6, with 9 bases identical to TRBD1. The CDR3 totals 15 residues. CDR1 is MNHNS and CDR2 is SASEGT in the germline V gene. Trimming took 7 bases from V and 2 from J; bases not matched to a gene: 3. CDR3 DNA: TGTGCCAGCAAAAGGACAGGGGCTGGGGCCAACGTCCTGACTTTC. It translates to CASKRTGAGANVLTF.

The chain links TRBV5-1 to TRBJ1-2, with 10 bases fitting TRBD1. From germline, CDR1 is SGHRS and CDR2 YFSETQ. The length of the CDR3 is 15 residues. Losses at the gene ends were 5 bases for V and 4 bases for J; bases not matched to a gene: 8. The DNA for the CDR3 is TGCGCCAGCAGTTCATCCGGGACAGGGGTCTATGGCTACACCTTC. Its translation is CASSSSGTGVYGYTF.

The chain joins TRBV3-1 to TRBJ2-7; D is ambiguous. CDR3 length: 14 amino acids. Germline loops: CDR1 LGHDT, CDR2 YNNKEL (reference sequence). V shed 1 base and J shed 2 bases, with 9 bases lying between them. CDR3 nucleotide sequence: TGTGCCAGCAGCCAAGTCGGCGTGCCCTACGAGCAGTACTTC. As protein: CASSQVGVPYEQYF.